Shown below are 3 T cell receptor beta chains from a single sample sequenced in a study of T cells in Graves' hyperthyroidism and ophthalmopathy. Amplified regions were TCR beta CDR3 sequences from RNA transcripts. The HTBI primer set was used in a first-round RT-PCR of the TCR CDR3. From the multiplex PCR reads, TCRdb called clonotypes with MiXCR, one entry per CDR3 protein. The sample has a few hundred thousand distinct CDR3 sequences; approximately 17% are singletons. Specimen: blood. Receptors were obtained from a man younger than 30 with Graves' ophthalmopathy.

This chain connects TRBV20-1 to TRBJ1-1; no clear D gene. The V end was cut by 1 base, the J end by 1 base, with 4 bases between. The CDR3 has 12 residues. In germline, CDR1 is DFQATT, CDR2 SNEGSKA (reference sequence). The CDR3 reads CSARAPNTEAFF. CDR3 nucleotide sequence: TGCAGTGCTAGAGCACCGAACACTGAAGCTTTCTTT.

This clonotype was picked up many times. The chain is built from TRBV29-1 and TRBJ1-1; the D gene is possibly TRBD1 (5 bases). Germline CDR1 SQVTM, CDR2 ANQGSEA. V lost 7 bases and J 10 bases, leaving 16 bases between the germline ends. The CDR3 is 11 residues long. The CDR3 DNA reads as TGCAGCGCCCATCAGGGATCCGCAGCTTTCTTT. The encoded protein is CSAHQGSAAFF.

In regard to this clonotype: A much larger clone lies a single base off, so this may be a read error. The CDR3 DNA reads as TGTGCCATCAGTGACAGGGGGCAGGAGAACACTGAAGCTTTCTTT. Translated: CAISDRGQENTEAFF. This rearrangement joins TRBV10-3 to TRBJ1-1; 8 bases are a match to TRBD1. V was pared by 3 bases and J by 1 base, with 4 bases of the junction left unmatched. The CDR3 contains 15 residues. Per the germline V gene, CDR1 is ENHRY and CDR2 is SYGVKD.